Shown below are 32 T cell receptor beta chains from a single sample sequenced in a study of beta chain features in type 1 diabetes. Expressed TCRB transcripts were sequenced, since all the RNA that had been isolated was reverse transcribed. Profiling relied on immunoSEQ multiplex PCR, and the TCRdb table lists in-frame clones only, not all of them. The sample holds about 150,000 clones; about a tenth are singletons and the top ten take 0.68%. The sample consisted of central memory CD4+ T cells from blood. The receptors derive from a man between 18 and 35 years old in good health.

The V call is TRBV5-1, the J call TRBJ2-3; 11 bases are a match to TRBD2. This CDR3 has 17 residues. Germline V gene data show CDR1 as SGHRS and CDR2 as YFSETQ. Unmatched junction bases numbered 10, after V lost 4 bases and J lost 3 bases. In DNA, the CDR3 is TGCGCCAGCAGCCTCGGCATTAGCGGGGGGGCTACAGATACGCAGTATTTT. Translated, it gives CASSLGISGGATDTQYF.

This clone was detected ten times or more. The gene calls are TRBV28 and TRBJ1-3, with D maybe TRBD1 (6 bases). This CDR3 spans 15 amino acids. Germline V gives CDR1 MDHEN, CDR2 SYDVKM. The V gene lost 7 bases and the J gene lost 2 bases, with 15 bases spanning the gap. The CDR3 DNA is TGTGCCAGCAACCTCGGACAGTTGCCTGGAAACACCATATATTTT. Translating gives CASNLGQLPGNTIYF.

The rearrangement links TRBV7-9 to TRBJ2-7; 10 nucleotides line up with TRBD1. Trimming removed 5 bases from V and 5 bases from J; junction bases left unmatched: 3. The CDR3 is 13 amino acids. Germline V gene data show CDR1 as SEHNR and CDR2 as FQNEAQ (reference sequence). The CDR3: CASSRDRGDEQYF. In DNA form, the CDR3 reads TGTGCCAGCAGCCGGGACAGGGGTGACGAGCAGTACTTC.

The chain combines TRBV7-2 with TRBJ2-5; 9 bases agree with TRBD2. V lost 5 bases and J lost 5; bases outside the gene matches: 6. In germline, CDR1 is SGHTA, CDR2 FQGNSA. The CDR3 runs 14 residues. The CDR3 loop reads CASSPYTSGETQYF. CDR3 coding DNA: TGTGCCAGCAGCCCCTATACTAGCGGGGAGACCCAGTACTTC.

This clone has just a few counts. The chain has TRBV19 and TRBJ2-1; 11 nucleotides match TRBD2. This CDR3 comprises 16 residues. The germline gives CDR1 LNHDA, CDR2 SQIVND (reference sequence). J lost 2 bases, V lost 3 bases, and 3 bases had no gene match. CDR3 bases: TGTGCCAGTAGTATTACTAGCGGGGGCACCTACAATGAGCAGTTCTTC. It codes for CASSITSGGTYNEQFF.

This clone was picked up a small number of times. This chain uses TRBV7-9 with TRBJ2-1, with 7 bases identical to TRBD1. This CDR3 is built from 13 residues. Germline values: CDR1 SEHNR, CDR2 FQNEAQ (reference sequence). After removal of 3 bases from V and 6 bases from J, the junction contained 2 bases not matched to a gene. This CDR3 reads CASSLRDSNEQFF. The CDR3 DNA follows: TGTGCCAGCAGCTTGAGGGACAGCAATGAGCAGTTCTTC.

The V call is TRBV7-8, the J call TRBJ2-2, with D hard to call. CDR1 is SGHVS and CDR2 is FQNEAQ in the germline V gene. The CDR3 totals 14 residues. V was clipped by 5 bases and J by 0 bases, with 7 bases between them. The CDR3, as DNA: TGTGCCAGCAGCCCAAACACGAACACCGGGGAGCTGTTTTTT. Protein product: CASSPNTNTGELFF. The full variable domain, in which reference TRBV7-8 and TRBJ2-2 provide the parts outside the CDR3, is GAGVSQSPRYKVAKRGQDVALRCDPISGHVSLFWYQQALGQGPEFLTYFQNEAQLDKSGLPSDRFFAERPEGSVSTLKIQRTQQEDSAVYLCASSPNTNTGELFFGEGSRLTVL.

The chain combines TRBV15 with TRBJ1-5, with TRBD1 matching 7 bases. Germline lookup yields CDR1 LNHNV and CDR2 YYDKDF (reference sequence). The CDR3 runs to 16 residues. After removal of 0 bases from V and 6 bases from J, the junction contained 8 bases not matched to a gene. CDR3 nucleotides: TGTGCCACCAGCAGAGACCACACAGGGGTCGCTCAGCCCCAGCATTTT. Encoded protein: CATSRDHTGVAQPQHF. The whole variable domain, filled in from reference TRBV15 and TRBJ1-5, reads DAMVIQNPRYQVTQFGKPVTLSCSQTLNHNVMYWYQQKSSQAPKLLFHYYDKDFNNEADTPDNFQSRRPNTSFCFLDIRSPGLGDTAMYLCATSRDHTGVAQPQHFGDGTRLSIL.

The table lists this clone with a few counts. The chain employs TRBV4-2 and TRBJ1-6; 8 bases match TRBD1. The junction had 9 bases not matched to a gene; V was cut back by 0 bases and J by 8 bases. This CDR3 is built from 17 residues. The germline V gene encodes CDR1 LGHNA and CDR2 YNFKEQ. In DNA, the CDR3 is TGTGCCAGCAGCCAAGATCCCAAACAGGGGGTGGATTCACCCCTCCACTTT. Translation: CASSQDPKQGVDSPLHF.

This clone was observed a handful of times. The V gene is TRBV18, the J gene TRBJ2-2; D remains unclear. This CDR3 contains 14 residues. With 5 bases removed from V and 4 bases from J, the gap between germline ends came to 11 bases. Germline V lookup: CDR1 KGHSH, CDR2 LQKENI. For the CDR3, the DNA is TGTGCCAGCTCAACCACTGGTATCACCGGGGAGCTGTTTTTT. The encoded protein is CASSTTGITGELFF.

This clone was counted a few times. This chain links TRBV4-2 with TRBJ2-7; D perhaps matches TRBD2 (5 bases). Germline V gene data show CDR1 as LGHNA and CDR2 as YNFKEQ. V was trimmed by 3 bases and J by 3 bases, leaving 15 bases between them. The CDR3 totals 15 residues. The CDR3 loop is CASSQDWGADYEQYF. The CDR3 DNA is TGTGCCAGCAGCCAGGACTGGGGAGCCGACTACGAGCAGTACTTC.

The rearrangement links TRBV6-1 to TRBJ1-5; the D gene is possibly TRBD1 (6 bases). V lost 4 bases and J 3 bases, leaving 16 bases between the germline ends. CDR1 MNHNS and CDR2 SASEGT come from the germline V gene. CDR3 size: 16 residues. CDR3: CASSATGSGNNQPQHF. As DNA, the CDR3 is TGTGCCAGCAGTGCCACAGGGAGCGGGAACAATCAGCCCCAGCATTTT.

This clone was counted only a few times. The chain uses TRBV7-2 and TRBJ1-5; 10 bases map to TRBD1. CDR1 and CDR2 from the germline V gene are SGHTA and FQGNSA. V was clipped by 1 base and J by 8 bases; unmatched bases: 8. The CDR3 is made up of 16 amino acids. This CDR3 is CASSLGDRGLGEPQHF. As DNA, the CDR3 is TGTGCCAGCAGCTTAGGGGACAGGGGTTTAGGTGAGCCCCAGCATTTT.

This clone was recorded a few times. The V gene is TRBV30, the J gene TRBJ1-2; 8 bases fit TRBD1. The germline V gene encodes CDR1 GTSNPN and CDR2 SVGIG (reference sequence). This CDR3 comprises 14 residues. With V trimmed by 0 bases and J by 2 bases, 2 bases remained unmatched. CDR3 sequence reads: CAWSVYRGNYGYTF. As DNA, the CDR3 is TGTGCCTGGAGTGTATACAGGGGGAACTATGGCTACACCTTC.

This clone was recorded a few times. CDR3 in amino acids: CASSRDRAASGANVLTF. CDR3 nucleotide sequence: TGTGCCAGCAGTCGGGACAGGGCAGCCTCTGGGGCCAACGTCCTGACTTTC. V usage is TRBV2 and J usage is TRBJ2-6, with 9 bases lining up with TRBD1. This CDR3 region has 17 residues. Germline CDR1 SNHLY, CDR2 FYNNEI. V lost 5 bases, J lost 0 bases, and 5 bases stayed unmatched.

The J gene is TRBJ2-1, the V gene TRBV19; maybe TRBD2 (6 bases). With 3 bases removed from V and 3 bases from J, the gap between germline ends came to 6 bases. The CDR3 extends over 13 amino acids. Germline CDR1 LNHDA, CDR2 SQIVND (reference sequence). The CDR3 coding sequence is TGTGCCAGTAGTATGGGAGGCTACAATGAGCAGTTCTTC. Amino acids: CASSMGGYNEQFF.

This clone was observed a few times. The chain couples TRBV5-4 to TRBJ2-7; 7 bases match TRBD1. V trimming: 5 bases; J trimming: 3 bases; junction bases outside the gene matches: 11. CDR1 SGHNT and CDR2 YYREEE come from the germline V gene (reference sequence). This CDR3 region has 15 residues. The DNA for the CDR3 is TGTGCCAGCAGTTCAAGCCCAACAGGGGTCTACGAGCAGTACTTC. Its translation: CASSSSPTGVYEQYF.

The chain links TRBV9 to TRBJ2-1, with a tentative D call TRBD2 (5 bases). Germline V gene data show CDR1 as SGDLS and CDR2 as YYNGEE. CDR3 length: 15 amino acids. V was cut by 0 bases and J by 7 bases, with 14 bases left in between. The CDR3 loop reads CASSVGSSIGNEQFF. Here the CDR3 DNA reads TGTGCCAGCAGCGTAGGGTCTAGCATTGGGAATGAGCAGTTCTTC.

The J gene is TRBJ2-3, the V gene TRBV7-2; 8 nucleotides line up with TRBD2. The V gene end was trimmed by 3 bases and the J gene end by 6 bases; junction bases not matched to a gene: 2. Per the germline V gene, CDR1 is SGHTA and CDR2 is FQGNSA. This CDR3 contains 13 residues. CDR3 DNA sequence: TGTGCCAGCAGCTTGCGGGGGGTGGATACGCAGTATTTT. As protein: CASSLRGVDTQYF.

This clone showed up just a few times. This chain joins TRBV5-4 and TRBJ2-2; the match to TRBD2 covers 7 bases. Germline values: CDR1 SGHNT, CDR2 YYREEE (reference sequence). Trimming cost V 0 bases and J 2 bases; bases outside gene matches: 4. The CDR3 has 16 residues. CDR3 sequence: CASSLASGANTGELFF. CDR3 sequence (DNA): TGTGCCAGCAGCTTGGCCAGCGGGGCTAACACCGGGGAGCTGTTTTTT.

This clone was counted between two and nine times. The chain recombines TRBV25-1 with TRBJ1-5; D is perhaps TRBD1 (5 bases). V was pared by 5 bases and J by 4 bases, with 9 bases between. Germline-derived CDR1 and CDR2 are MGHDK and SYGVNS. The CDR3 runs to 13 residues. The CDR3: CASSREGNQPQHF. The CDR3, as DNA: TGTGCCAGCAGTCGGGAGGGGAATCAGCCCCAGCATTTT.

This clone was picked up a small number of times. The chain combines TRBV6-5 with TRBJ2-7, with D maybe TRBD2 (7 bases). From germline, CDR1 is MNHEY and CDR2 SVGAGI. The V gene lost 5 bases and the J gene lost 5 bases, with 13 bases spanning the gap. The CDR3 runs to 13 residues. The CDR3 DNA is TGTGCCAGCAGTAAGGGGGGGGGAAACGAGCAGTACTTC. Encoded protein: CASSKGGGNEQYF.

This clone was seen more than once but under ten times. CDR3 region: CASSPKVAGFQETQYF. CDR3 DNA: TGTGCCAGCAGCCCAAAAGTAGCGGGGTTCCAAGAGACCCAGTACTTC. This rearrangement joins TRBV4-2 to TRBJ2-5, with TRBD2 identical over 8 bases. CDR3 size: 16 residues. Unmatched junction bases numbered 8, after V lost 4 bases and J lost 1 base. Germline CDR1 LGHNA, CDR2 YNFKEQ.

The table lists this clone with a few counts. This rearrangement joins TRBV6-6 to TRBJ2-7, with 8 bases that match TRBD1. The CDR3 consists of 14 residues. With V trimmed by 6 bases and J by 4 bases, 8 bases remained unmatched. From germline, CDR1 is MNHNY and CDR2 SVGAGI (reference sequence). CDR3 coding DNA: TGTGCCAGCAGGTCCGGGACAGGTATATACGAGCAGTACTTC. This gives the protein CASRSGTGIYEQYF.

The chain carries TRBV11-2 and TRBJ2-2; TRBD2 might be the D (5 bases). This CDR3 contains 16 residues. CDR1 is SGHAT, CDR2 FQNNGV, per germline. Trimming shortened V by 1 base and J by 5 bases, and 14 bases separated the two germline ends. CDR3 protein: CASSLVSGLGTGELFF. The CDR3 DNA reads TGTGCCAGCAGCTTAGTGTCGGGATTGGGGACCGGGGAGCTGTTTTTT.

This rearrangement joins TRBV9 to TRBJ2-1; tentative D call: TRBD1 (6 bases). Germline CDR1 reads SGDLS; CDR2 reads YYNGEE. V lost 2 bases and J lost 6, with 15 bases in between. CDR3 length: 15 amino acids. CDR3 nucleotide sequence: TGTGCCAGCAGCGTCCTGACCACAGGGTCCAATGAGCAGTTCTTC. As protein: CASSVLTTGSNEQFF.

CDR3 coding DNA: TGTGCCAGCTCCGCCGGGCGGGGGGCCTACAATGAGCAGTTCTTC. Its protein product is CASSAGRGAYNEQFF. This chain uses TRBV18 with TRBJ2-1, with 8 bases lining up with TRBD2. Trimming removed 6 bases from V and 2 bases from J; junction bases left unmatched: 6. The CDR3 has 15 amino acids. Germline V CDR1 and CDR2: KGHSH, LQKENI.

The chain is built from TRBV28 and TRBJ2-7; TRBD1 agrees at 11 bases. Germline assignment: CDR1 MDHEN and CDR2 SYDVKM. The CDR3 is 16 residues long. Losses at the gene ends were 4 bases for V and 1 base for J; bases not matched to a gene: 6. The chain's CDR3 is CASSSEGQGGSYEQYF. For the CDR3, the DNA is TGTGCCAGCAGTTCTGAGGGACAGGGGGGGTCCTACGAGCAGTACTTC. Looking up the rest from reference TRBV28 and TRBJ2-7 gives the full variable domain: DVKVTQSSRYLVKRTGEKVFLECVQDMDHENMFWYRQDPGLGLRLIYFSYDVKMKEKGDIPEGYSVSREKKERFSLILESASTNQTSMYLCASSSEGQGGSYEQYFGPGTRLTVT.

This clone was seen more than once but under ten times. The J gene is TRBJ2-2, the V gene TRBV5-6; D may be TRBD2 (5 bases). In germline, CDR1 is SGHDT, CDR2 YYEEEE. The CDR3 is 14 amino acids. V was shortened by 1 base and J by 4 bases, with 8 bases between the two germline ends. The DNA of the CDR3 is TGTGCCAGCAGCTTGTCCGGGGTCACCGGGGAGCTGTTTTTT. Translated, it gives CASSLSGVTGELFF.

The chain joins TRBV6-1 to TRBJ1-6; 10 positions match TRBD1. Germline CDR1 is MNHNS and CDR2 is SASEGT. The CDR3 totals 16 residues. J lost 9 bases, V lost 3 bases, and 8 bases had no gene match. CDR3 in amino acids: CASSDPPGTGASPLHF. The CDR3, as DNA: TGTGCCAGCAGTGACCCCCCCGGGACAGGGGCTTCACCCCTCCACTTT.

This chain joins TRBV7-8 and TRBJ1-4; no clear D. The CDR3 is made up of 16 amino acids. Trimming stripped 5 bases from V and 5 bases from J, with 18 bases between. Germline values: CDR1 SGHVS, CDR2 FQNEAQ. CDR3 bases: TGTGCCAGCAGCCCCAGCTTGTTTGAGGTGAATGAAAAACTGTTTTTT. Residues: CASSPSLFEVNEKLFF.

In its sample, this clone was seen a few times. J is TRBJ2-1 and V is TRBV11-2, with TRBD2 matching 14 bases. The J segment lost 7 bases and the V segment lost 5 bases, leaving 16 bases of the junction unmatched. The germline V gene has CDR1 SGHAT and CDR2 FQNNGV. The CDR3 is 19 amino acids. The CDR3 region is CASSPRLAGGPGGRNEQFF. The CDR3 nucleotides read TGTGCCAGCAGCCCGCGACTAGCGGGGGGGCCTGGAGGGCGGAATGAGCAGTTCTTC.